This T cell receptor (beta chain) was captured in a study of CD8 T cells in ankylosing spondylitis. Overall study findings and caveats: There was a TCR beta motif, made of fewer than 10 highly homologous variants, that appeared characteristic of ankylosing spondylitis blood. Peripheral blood samples showed relatively rare disease-linked clones, and these clones were CD8+. Previous work reported some of these motif variants in the synovial fluid and blood of reactive arthritis.

Making the TCR beta libraries involved quantitative 5'-RACE with molecular barcodes. Each CDR3 protein is one row after TCRdb ran MiXCR on the 5' RACE reads. The table has some 270,000 distinct CDR3 sequences, roughly 18% seen once; the top ten hold around 30%. Trimming took off 5 bases at V and 5 bases at J, with 13 bases between the two ends. The CDR3 length is 13 residues. Germline CDR1 reads DFQATT; CDR2 reads SNEGSKA (reference sequence). Many counts were recorded for this clonotype. Its antigen is not known. Source material: blood, either unsorted or a sorted T cell fraction (not recorded which). The chain links TRBV20-1 to TRBJ2-1; D unresolved. This TCR derives from a male donor with ankylosing spondylitis or in good health (not recorded which). The CDR3: CSAQVYNNNEQFF. The CDR3 bases are TGCAGTGCTCAAGTCTATAACAACAATGAGCAGTTCTTC.